The T cell receptor (beta chain) described here comes from a study of CD8 T cells in ankylosing spondylitis (dated by TCRdb to between 2016 and 2019). About the investigation overall: The study profiled T cell receptor beta repertoires in healthy donors and ankylosing spondylitis patients to find disease-linked TCR variants. The whole study cohort included 85 to 120 healthy donors and 25 ankylosing spondylitis patients. Peripheral blood was sampled, and synovial fluid was additionally collected from ankylosing spondylitis patients. General study outcomes and caveats: According to the report, matched synovial fluid samples from ankylosing spondylitis patients were significantly enriched for the disease-linked clones. A TCR beta motif of about eight highly homologous amino acid variants appeared characteristic of blood from ankylosing spondylitis patients. A CD8+ phenotype was shown by the disease-linked clones, which were found at relatively low frequencies in peripheral blood. Some TCR beta motif variants had previously been reported in synovial fluid and blood of reactive arthritis patients, which suggested common disease-initiation mechanisms.

Turning to this clonotype: Which antigen it targets is not known. No much larger clone is present one base from it, and per-base qualities are unavailable.

The CDR3 numbers 13 residues from cysteine through phenylalanine. The retained sequence is limited to the CDR3, 39 bases, with the frame set at the first base. Cut back by 4 bases and 6 bases, the V and J ends lie 10 bases apart. CDR1 and CDR2 are drawn from the germline V gene: SGHDN, FVKESK. Sequencing was carried out with an Illumina HiSeq 2500. Quantitative 5'-RACE with molecular barcodes was the method used to prepare the TCR beta libraries. The source study handled its data this way. A new computational method, built on a probabilistic model of VDJ rearrangement, was used to identify disease-linked TCR variants. TCRdb applied fastp at Q25 and MiXCR to the public reads, then kept only in-frame beta chains. When rows share a CDR3 protein, they turn into one entry using the most common DNA and genes. These V and J calls derive from TCRdb rather than the authors' analysis. This sample has about 340,000 distinct CDR3 sequences in its table, and approximately 14% of those were observed once. Roughly 1.1% of the sample belongs to the ten largest clones.

This TCR was recovered from a male donor with ankylosing spondylitis or in good health (not recorded which). The specimen was blood, either unsorted or a sorted T cell fraction (not recorded which). Recombination connected TRBV14 to TRBJ2-1, with an unclear D gene assignment. CDR3 sequence: CASSPARANEQFF. The nucleotide sequence is TGTGCCAGCAGCCCCGCCCGGGCCAATGAGCAGTTCTTC. With the portions outside the CDR3 filled from the reference TRBV14 and TRBJ2-1 genes, the complete variable region becomes EAGVTQFPSHSVIEKGQTVTLRCDPISGHDNLYWYRRVMGKEIKFLLHFVKESKQDESGMPNNRFLAERTGGTYSTLKVQPAELEDSGVYFCASSPARANEQFFGPGTRLTVL.